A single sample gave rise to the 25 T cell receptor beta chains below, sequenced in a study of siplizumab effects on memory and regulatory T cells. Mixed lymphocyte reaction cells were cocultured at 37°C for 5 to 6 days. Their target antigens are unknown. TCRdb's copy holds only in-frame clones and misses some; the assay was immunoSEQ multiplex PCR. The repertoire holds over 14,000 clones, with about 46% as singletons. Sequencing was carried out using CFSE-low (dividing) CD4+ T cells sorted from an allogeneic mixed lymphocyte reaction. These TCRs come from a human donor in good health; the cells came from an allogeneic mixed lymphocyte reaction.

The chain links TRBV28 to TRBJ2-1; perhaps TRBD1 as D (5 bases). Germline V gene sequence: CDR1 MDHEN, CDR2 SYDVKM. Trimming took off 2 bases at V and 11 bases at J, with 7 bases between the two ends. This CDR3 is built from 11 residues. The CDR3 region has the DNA TGTGCCAGCAGTTTACAGGGTCAGCAGTTCTTC. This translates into CASSLQGQQFF.

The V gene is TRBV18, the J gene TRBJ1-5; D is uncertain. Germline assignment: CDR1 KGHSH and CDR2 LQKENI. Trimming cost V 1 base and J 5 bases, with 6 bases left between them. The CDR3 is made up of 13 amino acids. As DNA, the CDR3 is TGTGCCAGCTCACCACTGTTGGATCAGCCCCAGCATTTT. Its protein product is CASSPLLDQPQHF. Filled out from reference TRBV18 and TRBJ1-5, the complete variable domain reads NAGVMQNPRHLVRRRGQEARLRCSPMKGHSHVYWYRQLPEEGLKFMVYLQKENIIDESGMPKERFSAEFPKEGPSILRIQQVVRGDSAAYFCASSPLLDQPQHFGDGTRLSIL.

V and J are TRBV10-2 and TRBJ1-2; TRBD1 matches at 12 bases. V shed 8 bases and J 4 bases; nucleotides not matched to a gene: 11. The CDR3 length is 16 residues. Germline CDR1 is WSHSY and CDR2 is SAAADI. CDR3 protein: CASQAGTGGQGYGYTF. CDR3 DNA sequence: TGCGCCAGCCAGGCCGGGACAGGGGGCCAGGGCTATGGCTACACCTTC.

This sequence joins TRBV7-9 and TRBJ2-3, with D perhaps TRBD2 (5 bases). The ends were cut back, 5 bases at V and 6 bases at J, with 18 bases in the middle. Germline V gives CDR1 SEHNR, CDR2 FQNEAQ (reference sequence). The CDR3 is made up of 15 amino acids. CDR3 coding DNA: TGTGCCAGCAGCACCCGAGCGAGACCGGGGGATACGCAGTATTTT. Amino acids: CASSTRARPGDTQYF.

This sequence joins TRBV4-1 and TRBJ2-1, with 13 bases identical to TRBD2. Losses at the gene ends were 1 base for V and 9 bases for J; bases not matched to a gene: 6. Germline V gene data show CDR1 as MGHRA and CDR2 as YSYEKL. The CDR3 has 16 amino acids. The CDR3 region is CASSQGTSGRGGEQFF. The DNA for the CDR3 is TGCGCCAGCAGCCAAGGGACTAGCGGGAGAGGAGGTGAGCAGTTCTTC.

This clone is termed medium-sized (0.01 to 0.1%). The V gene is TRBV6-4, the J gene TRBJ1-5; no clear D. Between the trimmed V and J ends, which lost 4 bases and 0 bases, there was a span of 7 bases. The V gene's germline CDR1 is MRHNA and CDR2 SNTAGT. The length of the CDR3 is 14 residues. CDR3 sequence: CASSVGDSNQPQHF. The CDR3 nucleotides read TGTGCCAGCAGTGTCGGGGATAGCAATCAGCCCCAGCATTTT.

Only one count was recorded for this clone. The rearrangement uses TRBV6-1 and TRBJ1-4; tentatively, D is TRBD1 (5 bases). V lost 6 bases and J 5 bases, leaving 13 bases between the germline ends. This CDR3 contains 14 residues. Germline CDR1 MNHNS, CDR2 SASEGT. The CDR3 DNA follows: TGTGCCAGCAGGGTCGGGACGGGGAATGAAAAACTGTTTTTT. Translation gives CASRVGTGNEKLFF.

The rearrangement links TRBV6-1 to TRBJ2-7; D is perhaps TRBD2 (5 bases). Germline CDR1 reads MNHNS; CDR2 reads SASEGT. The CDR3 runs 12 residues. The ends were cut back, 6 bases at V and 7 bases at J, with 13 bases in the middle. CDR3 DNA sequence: TGTGCCAGCAGGGCCGGGATGCCTGAGCAGTACTTC. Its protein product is CASRAGMPEQYF.

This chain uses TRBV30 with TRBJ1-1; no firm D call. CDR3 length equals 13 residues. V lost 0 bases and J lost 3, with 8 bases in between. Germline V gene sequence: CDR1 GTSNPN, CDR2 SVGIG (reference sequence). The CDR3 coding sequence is TGTGCCTGGAGTGTTACTGATTACACTGAAGCTTTCTTT. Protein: CAWSVTDYTEAFF.

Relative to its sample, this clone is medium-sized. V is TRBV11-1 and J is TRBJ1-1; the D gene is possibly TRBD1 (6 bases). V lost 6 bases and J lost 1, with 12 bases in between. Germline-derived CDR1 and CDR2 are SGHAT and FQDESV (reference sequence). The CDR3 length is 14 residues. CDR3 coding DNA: TGTGCCAGCAGACGTGGAGGGGGGAACACTGAAGCTTTCTTT. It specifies CASRRGGGNTEAFF.

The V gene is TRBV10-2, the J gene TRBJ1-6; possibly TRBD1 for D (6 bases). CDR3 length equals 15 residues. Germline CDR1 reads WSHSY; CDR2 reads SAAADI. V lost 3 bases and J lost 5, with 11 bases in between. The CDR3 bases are TGCGCCAGCAGTGACCCAGGGGCCCATAATTCACCCCTCCACTTT. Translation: CASSDPGAHNSPLHF.

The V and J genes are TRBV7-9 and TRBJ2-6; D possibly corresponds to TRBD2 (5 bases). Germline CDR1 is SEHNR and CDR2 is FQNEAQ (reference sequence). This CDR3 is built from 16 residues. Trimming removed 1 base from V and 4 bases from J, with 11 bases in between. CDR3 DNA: TGTGCCAGCAGCTTAGAGCGGTCAGCCGGGGCCAACGTCCTGACTTTC. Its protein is CASSLERSAGANVLTF.

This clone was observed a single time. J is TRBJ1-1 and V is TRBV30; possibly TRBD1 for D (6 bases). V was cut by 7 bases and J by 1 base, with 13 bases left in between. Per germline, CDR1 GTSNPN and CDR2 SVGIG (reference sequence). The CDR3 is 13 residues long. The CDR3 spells CAYLQGWNTEAFF. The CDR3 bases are TGTGCCTATCTACAGGGTTGGAACACTGAAGCTTTCTTT.

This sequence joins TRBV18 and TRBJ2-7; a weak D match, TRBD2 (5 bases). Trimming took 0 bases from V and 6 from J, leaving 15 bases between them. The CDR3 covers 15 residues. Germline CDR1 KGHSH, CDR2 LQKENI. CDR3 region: CASSPPSMRAGEQYF. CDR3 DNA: TGTGCCAGCTCACCACCGAGTATGAGGGCGGGCGAGCAGTACTTC. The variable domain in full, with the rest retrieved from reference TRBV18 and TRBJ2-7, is NAGVMQNPRHLVRRRGQEARLRCSPMKGHSHVYWYRQLPEEGLKFMVYLQKENIIDESGMPKERFSAEFPKEGPSILRIQQVVRGDSAAYFCASSPPSMRAGEQYFGPGTRLTVT.

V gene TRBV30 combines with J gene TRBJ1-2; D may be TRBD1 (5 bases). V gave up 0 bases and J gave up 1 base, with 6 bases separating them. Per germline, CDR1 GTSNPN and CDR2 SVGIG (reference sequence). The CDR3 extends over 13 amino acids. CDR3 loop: CAWSVGVNYGYTF. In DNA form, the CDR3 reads TGTGCCTGGAGTGTAGGGGTTAACTATGGCTACACCTTC.

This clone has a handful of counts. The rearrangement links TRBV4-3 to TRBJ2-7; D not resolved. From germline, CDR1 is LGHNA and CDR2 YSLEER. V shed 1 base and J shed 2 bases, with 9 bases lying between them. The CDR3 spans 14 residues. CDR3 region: CASSQGARAYEQYF. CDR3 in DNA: TGCGCCAGCAGCCAAGGGGCACGCGCCTACGAGCAGTACTTC.

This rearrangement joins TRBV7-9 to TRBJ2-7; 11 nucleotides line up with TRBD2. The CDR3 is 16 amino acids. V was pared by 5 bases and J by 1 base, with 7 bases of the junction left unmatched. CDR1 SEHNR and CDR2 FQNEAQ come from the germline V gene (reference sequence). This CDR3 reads CASSPTSGRGSYEQYF. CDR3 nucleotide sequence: TGTGCCAGCAGCCCAACTAGCGGGAGAGGGTCCTACGAGCAGTACTTC.

The CDR3 DNA sequence: TGTGCCAGCAGTTTGGAGAGGACGTGGGGCCCCCACAATGAGCAGTTCTTC. Amino acid sequence: CASSLERTWGPHNEQFF. The chain uses TRBV27 and TRBJ2-1; a possible D gene is TRBD1 (5 bases). There are 17 residues in the CDR3. CDR1 is MNHEY and CDR2 is SMNVEV in the germline V gene (reference sequence). V was clipped by 3 bases and J by 5 bases, with 20 bases between them.

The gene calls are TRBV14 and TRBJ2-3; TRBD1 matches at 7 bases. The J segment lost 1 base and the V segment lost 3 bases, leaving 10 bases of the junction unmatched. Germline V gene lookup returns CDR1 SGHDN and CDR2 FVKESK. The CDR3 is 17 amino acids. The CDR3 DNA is TGTGCCAGCAGCCACCGAGGACAGGCAAGGGGCACAGATACGCAGTATTTT. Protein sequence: CASSHRGQARGTDTQYF. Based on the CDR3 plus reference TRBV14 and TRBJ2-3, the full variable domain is EAGVTQFPSHSVIEKGQTVTLRCDPISGHDNLYWYRRVMGKEIKFLLHFVKESKQDESGMPNNRFLAERTGGTYSTLKVQPAELEDSGVYFCASSHRGQARGTDTQYFGPGTRLTVL.

The CDR3 nucleotides are TGTGCCAGCAGCAAGGGGGGACAAAGAACTTACGAGCAGTACTTC. Translated, it gives CASSKGGQRTYEQYF. The J gene is TRBJ2-7, the V gene TRBV7-2; D possibly uses TRBD1 or TRBD2 (6 bases each). The V end was cut by 5 bases, the J end by 4 bases, with 18 bases between. This CDR3 is built from 15 residues. Germline V gene lookup returns CDR1 SGHTA and CDR2 FQGNSA.

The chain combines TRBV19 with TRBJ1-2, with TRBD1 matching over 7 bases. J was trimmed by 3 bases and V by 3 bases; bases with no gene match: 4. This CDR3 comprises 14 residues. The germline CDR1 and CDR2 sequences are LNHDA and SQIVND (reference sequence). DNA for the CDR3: TGTGCCAGTAGTATGGGACAGCCCCACTATGGCTACACCTTC. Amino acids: CASSMGQPHYGYTF.

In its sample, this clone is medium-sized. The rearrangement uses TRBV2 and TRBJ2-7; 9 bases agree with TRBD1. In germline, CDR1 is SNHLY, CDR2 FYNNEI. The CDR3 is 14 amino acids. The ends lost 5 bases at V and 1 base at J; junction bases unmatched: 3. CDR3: CASSSGTGSYEQYF. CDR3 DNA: TGTGCCAGCAGTTCCGGGACAGGGTCCTACGAGCAGTACTTC.

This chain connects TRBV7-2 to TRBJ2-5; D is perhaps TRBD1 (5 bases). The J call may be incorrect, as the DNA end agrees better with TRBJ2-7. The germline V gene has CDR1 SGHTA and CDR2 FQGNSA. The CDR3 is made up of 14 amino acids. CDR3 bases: TGTGCCAGCAGCCAATTGGCAGGGCCCTACGAGCAGTACTTC. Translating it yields CASSQLAGPYEQYF.

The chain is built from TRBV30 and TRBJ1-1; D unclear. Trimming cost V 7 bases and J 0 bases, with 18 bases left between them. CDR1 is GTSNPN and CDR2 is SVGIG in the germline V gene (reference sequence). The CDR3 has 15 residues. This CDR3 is CAYDFSGVMNTEAFF. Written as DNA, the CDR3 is TGTGCCTACGACTTTAGCGGGGTCATGAACACTGAAGCTTTCTTT.

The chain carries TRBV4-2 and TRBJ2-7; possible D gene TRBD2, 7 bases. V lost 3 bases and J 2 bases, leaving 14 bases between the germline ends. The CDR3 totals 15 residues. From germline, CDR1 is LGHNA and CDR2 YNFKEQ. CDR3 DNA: TGTGCCAGCAGCCAGGGTAGGGGGGGGCCCTACGAGCAGTACTTC. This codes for CASSQGRGGPYEQYF.